The rows below give T cell receptor beta chains drawn from one sample of a study of T cell responses to AZD1222 COVID-19 vaccine. This table comes from immunoSEQ multiplex PCR, and its TCRdb copy is limited to in-frame clones, with some not included. The repertoire has approximately 140,000 clones, approximately 89% of them found once; the top ten carry around 5.2%. This sample comprised peripheral blood, obtained on day 0 of AZD1222 vaccination. The receptors come from an adult in good health. The CDR3 runs from the conserved cysteine through the conserved F or W. Rows give clone size only sometimes, using once, few, many, or a class for an expanded clone.

v_gene: TRBV11-3
abundance: -
j_gene: TRBJ1-4
CDR3aa: CASSFNPTRSATNEKLFF

v_gene: TRBV21-1
abundance: many
j_gene: TRBJ2-7
CDR3aa: CASSNDRGYEQYF

v_gene: TRBV7-2
abundance: -
j_gene: TRBJ2-6
CDR3aa: CASVQVSGANVLTF

v_gene: TRBV20-1
abundance: -
j_gene: TRBJ1-1
CDR3aa: CSARDNTEAFF

v_gene: TRBV4-3
abundance: -
j_gene: TRBJ1-6
CDR3aa: CASSQEWGSTLHF

v_gene: TRBV28
abundance: medium-sized
j_gene: TRBJ1-6
CDR3aa: CASSRRGELTANSPLHF

v_gene: TRBV5-4
abundance: -
j_gene: TRBJ2-7
CDR3aa: CASSPTGPLSYEQYF

v_gene: TRBV5-4
abundance: -
j_gene: TRBJ2-1
CDR3aa: CASSLSREKPVYRQFF

v_gene: TRBV19
abundance: -
j_gene: TRBJ1-1
CDR3aa: CASRTGGGTEAFF

v_gene: TRBV2
abundance: -
j_gene: TRBJ1-1
CDR3aa: CASSGPLSRAEAFF

v_gene: TRBV30
abundance: -
j_gene: TRBJ1-3
CDR3aa: CARTSSPITYPSGNTIYF

v_gene: TRBV6-5
abundance: -
j_gene: TRBJ1-1
CDR3aa: CASSFVGEDTEAFF

v_gene: TRBV12-3/TRBV12-4
abundance: once
j_gene: TRBJ2-1
CDR3aa: CASSYVGPEQFF

v_gene: TRBV5-4
abundance: -
j_gene: TRBJ2-2
CDR3aa: CASSFRSGGIGELFF

v_gene: TRBV4-1
abundance: -
j_gene: TRBJ2-7
CDR3aa: CASSRIGLQGAREQYF

v_gene: TRBV7-9
abundance: -
j_gene: TRBJ1-4
CDR3aa: CASSFQGADEKLFF

v_gene: TRBV5-5
abundance: once
j_gene: TRBJ1-2
CDR3aa: CASSLEGSNYGYTF

v_gene: TRBV2
abundance: -
j_gene: TRBJ1-6
CDR3aa: CASNWGGTGISPLHF